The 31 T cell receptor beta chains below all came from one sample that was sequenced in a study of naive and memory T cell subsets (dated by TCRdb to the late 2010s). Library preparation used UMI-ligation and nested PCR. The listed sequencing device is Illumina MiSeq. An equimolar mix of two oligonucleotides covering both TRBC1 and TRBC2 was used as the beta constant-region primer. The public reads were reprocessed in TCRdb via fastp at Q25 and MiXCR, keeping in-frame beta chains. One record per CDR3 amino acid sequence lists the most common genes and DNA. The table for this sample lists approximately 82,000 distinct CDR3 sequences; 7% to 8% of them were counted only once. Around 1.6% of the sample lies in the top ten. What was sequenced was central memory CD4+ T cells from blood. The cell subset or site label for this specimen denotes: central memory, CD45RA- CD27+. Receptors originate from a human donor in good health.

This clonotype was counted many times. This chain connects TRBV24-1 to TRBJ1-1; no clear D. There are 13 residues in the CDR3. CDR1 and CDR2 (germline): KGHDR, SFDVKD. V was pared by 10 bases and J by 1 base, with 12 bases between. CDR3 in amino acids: CATKSAGNTEAFF. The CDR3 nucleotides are TGTGCCACTAAAAGTGCAGGGAACACTGAAGCTTTCTTT.

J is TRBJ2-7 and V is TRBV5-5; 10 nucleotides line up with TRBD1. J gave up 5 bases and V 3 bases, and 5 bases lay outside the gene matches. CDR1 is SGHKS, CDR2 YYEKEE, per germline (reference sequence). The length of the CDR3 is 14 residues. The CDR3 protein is CASSSGTGVHEQYF. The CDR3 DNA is TGTGCCAGCAGCTCCGGGACAGGGGTGCACGAGCAGTACTTC. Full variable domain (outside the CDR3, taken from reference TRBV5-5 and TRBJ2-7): DAGVTQSPTHLIKTRGQQVTLRCSPISGHKSVSWYQQVLGQGPQFIFQYYEKEERGRGNFPDRFSARQFPNYSSELNVNALLLGDSALYLCASSSGTGVHEQYFGPGTRLTVT.

CDR3: CASSLNYGYTF. For the CDR3, the DNA is TGTGCCAGCAGCCTGAACTATGGCTACACCTTC. This chain joins TRBV7-2 and TRBJ1-2; D gene uncertain. V lost 5 bases and J lost 2, with 3 bases in between. CDR3 length: 11 residues. Germline V gene sequence: CDR1 SGHTA, CDR2 FQGNSA.

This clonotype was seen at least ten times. In DNA form, the CDR3 reads TGTGCCAGCAGCCGAACGGGACAGGGAGGATATGGCTACACCTTC. It yields the protein CASSRTGQGGYGYTF. The chain uses TRBV7-3 and TRBJ1-2; 9 positions match TRBD1. V was pared by 5 bases and J by 5 bases, with 9 bases of the junction left unmatched. CDR1 SGHTA and CDR2 FQGTGA come from the germline V gene. The CDR3 has 15 residues.

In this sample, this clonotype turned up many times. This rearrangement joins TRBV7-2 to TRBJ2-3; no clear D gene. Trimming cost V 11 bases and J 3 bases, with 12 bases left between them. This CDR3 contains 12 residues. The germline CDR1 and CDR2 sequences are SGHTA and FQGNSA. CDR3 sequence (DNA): TGTGCCGCCCGGTCTGGGACAGATACGCAGTATTTT. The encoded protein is CAARSGTDTQYF.

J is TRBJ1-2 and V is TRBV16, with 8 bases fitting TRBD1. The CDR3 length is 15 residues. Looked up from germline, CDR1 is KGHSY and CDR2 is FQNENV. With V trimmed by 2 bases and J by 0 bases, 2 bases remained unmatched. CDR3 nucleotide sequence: TGTGCCAGCAGCCAAGACAGGGGAGCTAACTATGGCTACACCTTC. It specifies CASSQDRGANYGYTF.

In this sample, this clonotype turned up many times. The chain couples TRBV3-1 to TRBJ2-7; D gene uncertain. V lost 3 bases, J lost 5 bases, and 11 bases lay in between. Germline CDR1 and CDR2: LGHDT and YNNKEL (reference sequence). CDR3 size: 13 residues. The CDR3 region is CASSQGPIHEQYF. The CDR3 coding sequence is TGTGCCAGCAGCCAGGGCCCTATCCACGAGCAGTACTTC.

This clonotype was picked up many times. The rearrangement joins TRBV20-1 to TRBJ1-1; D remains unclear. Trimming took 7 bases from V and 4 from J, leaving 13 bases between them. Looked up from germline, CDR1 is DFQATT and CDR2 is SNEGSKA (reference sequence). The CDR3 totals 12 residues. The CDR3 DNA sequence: TGCAGTGAAAGCAAGGATGGCACTGAAGCTTTCTTT. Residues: CSESKDGTEAFF.

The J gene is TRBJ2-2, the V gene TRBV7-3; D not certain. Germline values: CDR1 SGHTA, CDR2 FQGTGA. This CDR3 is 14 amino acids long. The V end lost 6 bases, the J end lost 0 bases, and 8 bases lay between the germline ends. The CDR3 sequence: CASSFDSNTGELFF. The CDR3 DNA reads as TGTGCCAGCAGTTTCGATTCGAACACCGGGGAGCTGTTTTTT.

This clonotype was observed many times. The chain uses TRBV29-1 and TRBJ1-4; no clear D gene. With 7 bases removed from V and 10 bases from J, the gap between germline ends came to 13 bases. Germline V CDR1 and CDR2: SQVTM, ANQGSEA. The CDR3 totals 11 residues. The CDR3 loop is CSAGHSGKLFF. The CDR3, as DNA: TGCAGCGCTGGTCATTCGGGAAAACTGTTTTTT.

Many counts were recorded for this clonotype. In nucleotides, the CDR3 is TGCGCCAGCAGCCAAGATATGGGACAGGGTGAGGGCTACACCTTC. Encoded protein: CASSQDMGQGEGYTF. The chain couples TRBV4-3 to TRBJ1-2, with TRBD1 matching over 9 bases. V shed 0 bases, J shed 8 bases, and the junction held 7 bases outside the gene matches. The CDR3 runs to 15 residues. Germline CDR1 LGHNA, CDR2 YSLEER.

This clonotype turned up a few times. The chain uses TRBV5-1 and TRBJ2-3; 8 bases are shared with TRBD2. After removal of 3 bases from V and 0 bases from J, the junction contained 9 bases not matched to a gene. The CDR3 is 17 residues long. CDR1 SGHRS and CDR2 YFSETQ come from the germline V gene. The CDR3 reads CASSSSWGGRSTDTQYF. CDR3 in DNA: TGCGCCAGCAGCTCCTCCTGGGGCGGGAGGAGCACAGATACGCAGTATTTT.

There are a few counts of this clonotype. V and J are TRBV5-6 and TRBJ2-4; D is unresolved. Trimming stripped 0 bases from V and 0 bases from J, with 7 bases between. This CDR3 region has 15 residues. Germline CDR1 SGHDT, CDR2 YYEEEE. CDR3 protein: CASSLVDIAKNIQYF. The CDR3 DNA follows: TGTGCCAGCAGCTTGGTGGATATAGCCAAAAACATTCAGTACTTC.

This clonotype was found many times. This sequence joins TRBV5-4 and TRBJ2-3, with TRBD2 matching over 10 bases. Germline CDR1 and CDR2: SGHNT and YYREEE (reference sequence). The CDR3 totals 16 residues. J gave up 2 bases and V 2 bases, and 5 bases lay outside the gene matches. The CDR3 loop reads CASSFRTSGYTDTQYF. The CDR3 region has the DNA TGTGCCAGCAGCTTCCGGACTAGCGGTTACACAGATACGCAGTATTTT.

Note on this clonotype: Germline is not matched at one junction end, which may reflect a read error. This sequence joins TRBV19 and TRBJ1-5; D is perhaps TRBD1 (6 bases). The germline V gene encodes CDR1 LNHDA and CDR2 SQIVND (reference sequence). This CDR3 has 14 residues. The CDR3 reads CATADRNGNQPRHF. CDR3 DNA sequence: TGTGCCACCGCGGACAGAAATGGGAATCAGCCCCGGCATTTT.

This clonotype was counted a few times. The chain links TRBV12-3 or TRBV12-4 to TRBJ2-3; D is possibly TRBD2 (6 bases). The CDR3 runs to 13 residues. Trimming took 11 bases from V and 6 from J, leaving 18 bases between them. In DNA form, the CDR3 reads TGTGCCGATGCCGGGACTCCCGGTGATACGCAGTATTTT. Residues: CADAGTPGDTQYF.

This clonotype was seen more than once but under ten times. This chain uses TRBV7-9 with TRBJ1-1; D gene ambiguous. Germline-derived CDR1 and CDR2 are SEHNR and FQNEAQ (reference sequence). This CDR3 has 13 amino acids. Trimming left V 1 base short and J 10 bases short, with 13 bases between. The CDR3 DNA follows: TGTGCCAGCAGCTTAGAGCAGGCACGAGTAGCTTTCTTT. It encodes CASSLEQARVAFF.

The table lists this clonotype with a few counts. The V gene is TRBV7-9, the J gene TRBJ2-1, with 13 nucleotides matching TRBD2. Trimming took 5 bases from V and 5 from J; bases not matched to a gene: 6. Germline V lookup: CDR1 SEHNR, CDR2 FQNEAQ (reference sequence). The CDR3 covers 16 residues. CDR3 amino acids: CASSRVTSGGDNEQFF. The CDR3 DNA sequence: TGTGCCAGCAGCCGCGTCACTAGCGGGGGGGACAATGAGCAGTTCTTC. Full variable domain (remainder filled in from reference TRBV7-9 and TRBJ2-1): DTGVSQNPRHKITKRGQNVTFRCDPISEHNRLYWYRQTLGQGPEFLTYFQNEAQLEKSRLLSDRFSAERPKGSFSTLEIQRTEQGDSAMYLCASSRVTSGGDNEQFFGPGTRLTVL.

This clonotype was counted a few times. The CDR3 reads CASSPSWSGFETQYF. Written as DNA, the CDR3 is TGTGCCAGCAGCCCAAGTTGGAGCGGGTTTGAGACCCAGTACTTC. The V gene is TRBV3-1, the J gene TRBJ2-5; a possible D gene is TRBD2 (6 bases). Germline assignment: CDR1 LGHDT and CDR2 YNNKEL (reference sequence). This CDR3 comprises 15 residues. The V and J ends lost 4 bases and 5 bases respectively, with 17 bases between them.

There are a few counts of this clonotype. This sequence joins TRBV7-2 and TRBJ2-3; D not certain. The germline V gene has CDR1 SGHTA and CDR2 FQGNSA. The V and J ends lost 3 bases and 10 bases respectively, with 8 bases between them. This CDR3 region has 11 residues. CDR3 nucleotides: TGTGCCAGCAGCTTCGGTGAGGCGCAGTATTTT. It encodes CASSFGEAQYF.

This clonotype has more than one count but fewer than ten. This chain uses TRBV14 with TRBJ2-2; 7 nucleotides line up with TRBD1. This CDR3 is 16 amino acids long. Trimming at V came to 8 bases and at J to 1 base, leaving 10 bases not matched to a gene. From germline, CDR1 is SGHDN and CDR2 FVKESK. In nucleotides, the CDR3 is TGTGCCAGCGGCAGGCTTAGACAGGGGAACACCGGGGAGCTGTTTTTT. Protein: CASGRLRQGNTGELFF.

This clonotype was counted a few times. The chain's CDR3 is CSAAHSMQGRGYGYTF. DNA for the CDR3: TGCAGTGCCGCTCATAGTATGCAGGGACGGGGCTATGGCTACACCTTC. V gene TRBV20-1 combines with J gene TRBJ1-2; possible D gene TRBD1, 5 bases. The CDR3 contains 16 residues. Trimming removed 6 bases from V and 4 bases from J, with 24 bases in between. The germline V gene encodes CDR1 DFQATT and CDR2 SNEGSKA (reference sequence).

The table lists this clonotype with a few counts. The CDR3 DNA reads TGTGCCAGCAGCTCCCAGGGTTTCGTCAATGAGCAGTTCTTC. The encoded protein is CASSSQGFVNEQFF. The V gene is TRBV7-3, the J gene TRBJ2-1; tentative D call: TRBD1 (5 bases). V lost 4 bases and J lost 6, with 13 bases in between. The CDR3 consists of 14 residues. Germline-derived CDR1 and CDR2 are SGHTA and FQGTGA.

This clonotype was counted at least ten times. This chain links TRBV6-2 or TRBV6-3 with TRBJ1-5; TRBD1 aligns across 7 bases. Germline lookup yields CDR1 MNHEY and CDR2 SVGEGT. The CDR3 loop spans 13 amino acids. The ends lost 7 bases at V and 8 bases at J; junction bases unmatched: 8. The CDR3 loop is CASTRQGTEPQHF. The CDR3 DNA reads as TGTGCCAGCACCCGACAGGGTACGGAGCCCCAGCATTTT.

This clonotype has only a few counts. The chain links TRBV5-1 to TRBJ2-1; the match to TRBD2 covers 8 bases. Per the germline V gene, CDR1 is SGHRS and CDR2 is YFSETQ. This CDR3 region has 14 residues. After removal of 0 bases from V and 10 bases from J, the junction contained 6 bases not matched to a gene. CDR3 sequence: CASSLAGGPKEQFF. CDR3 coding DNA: TGCGCCAGCAGCTTGGCGGGAGGGCCAAAAGAGCAGTTCTTC.

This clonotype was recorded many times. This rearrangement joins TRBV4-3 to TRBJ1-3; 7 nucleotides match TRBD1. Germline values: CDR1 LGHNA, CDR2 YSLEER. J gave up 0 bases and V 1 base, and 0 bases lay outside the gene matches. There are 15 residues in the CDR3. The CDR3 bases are TGCGCCAGCAGCCAAGGGGACAGCTCTGGAAACACCATATATTTT. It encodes CASSQGDSSGNTIYF.

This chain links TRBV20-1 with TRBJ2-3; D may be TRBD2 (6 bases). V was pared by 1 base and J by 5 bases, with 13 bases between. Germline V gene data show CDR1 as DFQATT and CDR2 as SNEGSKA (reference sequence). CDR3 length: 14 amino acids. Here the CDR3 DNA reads TGCAGTGCTAGAGTAGGACGGGGGAGAGATACGCAGTATTTT. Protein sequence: CSARVGRGRDTQYF.

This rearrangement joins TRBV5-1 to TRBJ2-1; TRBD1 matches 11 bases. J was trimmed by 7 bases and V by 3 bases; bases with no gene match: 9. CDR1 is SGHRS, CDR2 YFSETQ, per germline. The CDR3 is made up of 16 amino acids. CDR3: CASSYTGTGGINEQFF. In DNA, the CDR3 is TGCGCCAGCAGCTATACCGGGACAGGGGGGATAAATGAGCAGTTCTTC. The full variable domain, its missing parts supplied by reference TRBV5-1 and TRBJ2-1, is KAGVTQTPRYLIKTRGQQVTLSCSPISGHRSVSWYQQTPGQGLQFLFEYFSETQRNKGNFPGRFSGRQFSNSRSEMNVSTLELGDSALYLCASSYTGTGGINEQFFGPGTRLTVL.

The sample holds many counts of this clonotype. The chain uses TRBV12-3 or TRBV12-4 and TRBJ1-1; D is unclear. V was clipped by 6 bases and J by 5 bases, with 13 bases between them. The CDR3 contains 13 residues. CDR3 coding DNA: TGTGCCAGCAGGGACCTTAGAAGAACTGAAGCTTTCTTT. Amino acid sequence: CASRDLRRTEAFF.

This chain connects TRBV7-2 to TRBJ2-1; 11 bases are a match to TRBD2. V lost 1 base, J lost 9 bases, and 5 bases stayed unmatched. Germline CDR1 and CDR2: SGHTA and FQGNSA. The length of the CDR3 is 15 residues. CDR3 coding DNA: TGTGCCAGCAGCTTAGATAGCGGGAGGGCCACTGAGCAGTTCTTC. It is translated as CASSLDSGRATEQFF. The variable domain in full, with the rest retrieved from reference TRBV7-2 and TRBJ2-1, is GAGVSQSPSNKVTEKGKDVELRCDPISGHTALYWYRQSLGQGLEFLIYFQGNSAPDKSGLPSDRFSAERTGGSVSTLTIQRTQQEDSAVYLCASSLDSGRATEQFFGPGTRLTVL.

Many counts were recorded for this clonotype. CDR3 bases: TGTGCCAGCAGCCAGACAGGGCGAGGGACCAAAAACATTCAGTACTTC. The encoded protein is CASSQTGRGTKNIQYF. This chain links TRBV12-3 or TRBV12-4 with TRBJ2-4, with 7 bases identical to TRBD1. The CDR3 length is 16 residues. V dropped 6 bases and J dropped 2; count of bases not matched to a gene: 10.